This T cell receptor beta chain stems from a study of Tregs in tolerant kidney transplant recipients (dated by TCRdb to the late 2010s). Looking at the study overall: The study used TCRbeta sequencing to identify donor-specific regulatory T cells before combined kidney and bone marrow transplantation, then tracked those cells after transplant. TCRbeta repertoire sequencing was used in a few healthy controls to compare several methods for expanding Tregs specific for an allogeneic donor.

Here is what the overall study found, with its caveats: Because the study included only a small number of patients, the results must be confirmed in larger populations and under other immunosuppression protocols. Biological reproducibility was not directly assessed, although technical replication error appeared to be minimal. The most biologically relevant and donor-specific TCRbeta repertoire appeared to be identified by expanding Tregs with activated donor B cells.

The CDR3 runs 17 residues from the cysteine to the phenylalanine. Here the CDR3 DNA is all that survives: 51 bases in frame from base 1. Germline trimming: 4 bases from V, 2 bases from J; junction bases outside gene matches: 10. CDR1 and CDR2 were assigned from the germline V gene as MGHRA and YSYEKL. This clone was recorded a few times. What this receptor recognizes is not known. Per-base quality was not reported, and no clone a single base away is much larger than it. For TCRbeta CDR3 sequencing, genomic DNA was extracted from sorted cells using the QIAGEN DNeasy Blood and Tissue Kit. Through immunoSEQ, high-throughput TCRbeta CDR3 sequencing was done commercially, including PCR amplification with internal controls and bias correction. Turning to the authors' computational methods: Unique productive TCRbeta sequences were defined by CDR3 nucleotide sequence where primers matched, and otherwise by CDR3 amino acid sequence together with Vbeta and Jbeta genes. Sorting error was corrected by removing sequences shared between sorted populations at a frequency ratio of 2:1 or less, and the remaining shared sequences were assigned to the higher population. A sequence was defined as donor-reactive if the sequence was expanded at least 5-fold in CFSE-low cells compared with unstimulated cells and had a frequency of at least 0.01% in CFSE-low cells. Repertoire divergence was quantified by Jensen-Shannon divergence using the top 100 TCRbeta sequences ranked by frequency. For any sample with multiple sequencing runs, sorting error was corrected in each run separately before the runs were pooled. This is the immuneACCESS table as TCRdb keeps it, with only in-frame sequences that have V and J called. A part of the clones is gone; compared with another copy, unresolved V genes explain less than half, and the rest is unexplained. V and J calls and clone size are copied from that table; D and trimming were computed from the DNA. Present in this sample are about 120,000 clones, 92% of which were seen just once. The top ten hold less than 0.7% of the sample.

Thawed PBMCs were FACS-sorted into unstimulated Tregs (CD4+CD25+CD127-), CD4+ non-Tregs (CD4+CD25-), CD4 cells and CD8 cells. Healthy control blood came either as purchased buffy coats or from healthy volunteers. Healthy control blood was processed by Ficoll density gradient to PBMCs and cryopreserved; patient PBMCs were collected before and after transplant. The TCR sequence derives from a human donor in good health. This chain joins TRBV4-1 to TRBJ2-3; 9 middle bases align to TRBD1. Sample: CD4+ T cells from blood. CDR3 sequence: CASSRFPGTGITDTQYF. The bases are TGCGCCAGCAGCCGGTTCCCCGGGACAGGGATCACAGATACGCAGTATTTT.